The next 28 T cell receptor beta chains were all read from a single sample in a study of beta chain features in type 1 diabetes. These receptors' antigens are unknown. The study's findings and limits: Shortening of TCRB CDR3s, moderate but significant, appeared in all four CD4+ subsets of Type 1 diabetes patients.

Expressed TCRB transcripts were sequenced, since all the RNA that had been isolated was reverse transcribed. Clones were sequenced by immunoSEQ multiplex PCR, and TCRdb holds only the in-frame ones, with some missing. The profile shows some 280,000 clones, 13% to 15% of them singletons. The source material was naive CD4+ T cells from blood. These receptors were taken from a man aged 25-45 years with type 1 diabetes.

In this sample, this clone turned up a few times. The gene calls are TRBV11-3 and TRBJ2-3, with D perhaps matching TRBD1 (8 bases). The germline V gene has CDR1 SGHNT and CDR2 YENEEA. This CDR3 is built from 14 residues. V was trimmed by 5 bases and J by 7 bases, leaving 16 bases between them. DNA for the CDR3: TGTGCCAGCAGCATGACAGGGGAGGGGCATACGCAGTATTTT. Amino acids: CASSMTGEGHTQYF.

The chain uses TRBV5-1 and TRBJ2-1; tentative D call: TRBD1 (6 bases). This CDR3 has 16 amino acids. Germline V gene lookup returns CDR1 SGHRS and CDR2 YFSETQ. Trimming took off 4 bases at V and 9 bases at J, with 23 bases between the two ends. CDR3 loop: CASSPSPRGPQVEQFF. The DNA of the CDR3 is TGCGCCAGCAGCCCGAGTCCCAGGGGCCCCCAGGTTGAGCAGTTCTTC.

For this clone: Other DNA sequences in the same sample also yield this CDR3. The chain carries TRBV5-4 and TRBJ2-3; 9 positions agree with TRBD2. The CDR3 covers 15 residues. With V trimmed by 3 bases and J by 0 bases, 2 bases remained unmatched. Looked up from germline, CDR1 is SGHNT and CDR2 is YYREEE (reference sequence). The CDR3 reads CASSSTSGSTDTQYF. The CDR3 DNA reads as TGTGCCAGCAGCTCGACTAGCGGAAGCACAGATACGCAGTATTTT.

This clone was observed a few times. The V and J genes are TRBV29-1 and TRBJ2-3; 8 bases map to TRBD1. Germline-derived CDR1 and CDR2 are SQVTM and ANQGSEA. The CDR3 totals 16 residues. With V trimmed by 5 bases and J by 0 bases, 10 bases remained unmatched. The CDR3 is CSVRAVGQASTDTQYF. The CDR3 nucleotides read TGCAGCGTTCGAGCGGTGGGACAGGCGAGCACAGATACGCAGTATTTT.

This clone was seen a few times. This chain uses TRBV19 with TRBJ1-1, with 7 bases aligning to TRBD1. From germline, CDR1 is LNHDA and CDR2 SQIVND (reference sequence). CDR3 length: 13 amino acids. After removal of 6 bases from V and 1 base from J, the junction contained 2 bases not matched to a gene. CDR3 loop: CASRDRRNTEAFF. As DNA, the CDR3 is TGTGCCAGTAGGGACAGGAGGAACACTGAAGCTTTCTTT. Full variable domain (outside the CDR3, taken from reference TRBV19 and TRBJ1-1): DGGITQSPKYLFRKEGQNVTLSCEQNLNHDAMYWYRQDPGQGLRLIYYSQIVNDFQKGDIAEGYSVSREKKESFPLTVTSAQKNPTAFYLCASRDRRNTEAFFGQGTRLTVV.

The chain has TRBV11-2 and TRBJ2-1; 10 nucleotides agree with TRBD2. Germline V gene lookup returns CDR1 SGHAT and CDR2 FQNNGV. Germline trimming cut 4 bases from V and 7 bases from J; bases unmatched to any gene: 4. The length of the CDR3 is 14 residues. Here the CDR3 reads CASSSYSGRNEQFF. The CDR3 nucleotides are TGTGCCAGCAGCTCCTATAGCGGGAGGAATGAGCAGTTCTTC.

The V and J genes are TRBV7-3 and TRBJ2-1, with D perhaps matching TRBD1 (6 bases). The V end was cut by 0 bases, the J end by 9 bases, with 12 bases between. CDR1 is SGHTA and CDR2 is FQGTGA in the germline V gene. The CDR3 runs 14 residues. CDR3 sequence reads: CASSLTSQGGEQFF. CDR3 nucleotides: TGTGCCAGCAGCTTAACCTCACAGGGTGGTGAGCAGTTCTTC. The full variable domain, with the rest looked up from reference TRBV7-3 and TRBJ2-1, is GAGVSQTPSNKVTEKGKYVELRCDPISGHTALYWYRQSLGQGPEFLIYFQGTGAADDSGLPNDRFFAVRPEGSVSTLKIQRTERGDSAVYLCASSLTSQGGEQFFGPGTRLTVL.

This clone was observed a handful of times. The gene calls are TRBV7-8 and TRBJ2-1; 9 bases agree with TRBD1. In germline, CDR1 is SGHVS, CDR2 FQNEAQ. The V gene end was trimmed by 0 bases and the J gene end by 1 base; junction bases not matched to a gene: 1. CDR3 length equals 16 residues. The CDR3 sequence: CASSLAGTGSYNEQFF. Here the CDR3 DNA reads TGTGCCAGCAGCTTAGCCGGGACAGGGTCCTACAATGAGCAGTTCTTC.

The rearrangement joins TRBV2 to TRBJ2-3; D not resolved. Germline CDR1 is SNHLY and CDR2 is FYNNEI. Trimming shortened V by 5 bases and J by 0 bases, and 9 bases separated the two germline ends. This CDR3 has 14 amino acids. The CDR3 sequence is CASSYLTSTDTQYF. CDR3 DNA: TGTGCCAGCAGTTACCTTACAAGCACAGATACGCAGTATTTT. Based on the CDR3 plus reference TRBV2 and TRBJ2-3, the full variable domain is EPEVTQTPSHQVTQMGQEVILRCVPISNHLYFYWYRQILGQKVEFLVSFYNNEISEKSEIFDDQFSVERPDGSNFTLKIRSTKLEDSAMYFCASSYLTSTDTQYFGPGTRLTVL.

This clone came up a few times. The chain recombines TRBV5-1 with TRBJ2-7, with D unresolved. The V and J ends lost 2 bases and 3 bases respectively, with 12 bases between them. The germline V gene has CDR1 SGHRS and CDR2 YFSETQ. CDR3 size: 14 residues. The CDR3 is CASSLMLHFYEQYF. In DNA, the CDR3 is TGCGCCAGCAGCTTAATGCTCCACTTCTACGAGCAGTACTTC. Looking up the rest from reference TRBV5-1 and TRBJ2-7 gives the full variable domain: KAGVTQTPRYLIKTRGQQVTLSCSPISGHRSVSWYQQTPGQGLQFLFEYFSETQRNKGNFPGRFSGRQFSNSRSEMNVSTLELGDSALYLCASSLMLHFYEQYFGPGTRLTVT.

In its sample, this clone was seen a few times. Other DNA variants within this sample encode the same CDR3. The chain uses TRBV19 and TRBJ1-5; 7 nucleotides agree with TRBD1. The trim removed 5 bases at V and 2 bases at J, leaving 0 bases unmatched. CDR1 is LNHDA, CDR2 SQIVND, per germline (reference sequence). CDR3 size: 13 residues. CDR3 in DNA: TGTGCCAGTAGTGGGACAGGCAATCAGCCCCAGCATTTT. Residues: CASSGTGNQPQHF.

In its sample, this clone was seen a few times. The chain uses TRBV7-2 and TRBJ2-7; the match to TRBD2 covers 12 bases. The V segment lost 4 bases and the J segment 6 bases; nucleotides outside the gene matches: 7. The CDR3 is 15 amino acids. The germline gives CDR1 SGHTA, CDR2 FQGNSA. The CDR3 DNA follows: TGTGCCAGCAGCTCCCTAGCGGGAGGGCCCCCCGAGCAGTACTTC. Its translation: CASSSLAGGPPEQYF.

The gene calls are TRBV30 and TRBJ1-2, with D maybe TRBD1 (5 bases). There are 13 residues in the CDR3. The V end lost 2 bases, the J end lost 2 bases, and 9 bases lay between the germline ends. CDR1 is GTSNPN, CDR2 SVGIG, per germline (reference sequence). CDR3 protein: CAWSPDRNYGYTF. CDR3 DNA: TGTGCCTGGAGTCCCGACAGAAACTATGGCTACACCTTC.

The V and J genes are TRBV30 and TRBJ2-7; unclear D gene. The CDR3 covers 11 residues. Trimming cost V 4 bases and J 4 bases, with 8 bases left between them. Germline V gene data show CDR1 as GTSNPN and CDR2 as SVGIG (reference sequence). CDR3 sequence reads: CAWTSKYEQYF. The CDR3 DNA sequence: TGTGCCTGGACTAGTAAATACGAGCAGTACTTC. The complete variable domain, with remaining parts taken from reference TRBV30 and TRBJ2-7, reads SQTIHQWPATLVQPVGSPLSLECTVEGTSNPNLYWYRQAAGRGLQLLFYSVGIGQISSEVPQNLSASRPQDRQFILSSKKLLLSDSGFYLCAWTSKYEQYFGPGTRLTVT.

This clone has a handful of counts. This CDR3 reads CASSLPSAALEQYF. The CDR3 DNA reads TGTGCCAGCAGTTTGCCAAGCGCGGCTCTCGAGCAGTACTTC. The gene calls are TRBV28 and TRBJ2-7; no clear D gene. The CDR3 runs to 14 residues. The germline gives CDR1 MDHEN, CDR2 SYDVKM. Trimming took off 3 bases at V and 6 bases at J, with 15 bases between the two ends.

Only a few counts were recorded for this clone. This chain uses TRBV9 with TRBJ2-1, with unresolved D. The CDR3 totals 13 residues. V gave up 1 base and J gave up 3 bases, with 5 bases separating them. Germline V CDR1 and CDR2: SGDLS, YYNGEE. CDR3 sequence: CASSVNYYNEQFF. The CDR3 DNA follows: TGTGCCAGCAGCGTAAACTACTACAATGAGCAGTTCTTC.

The chain links TRBV9 to TRBJ2-1, with D possibly matching TRBD2 (6 bases). V lost 2 bases and J 10 bases, leaving 22 bases between the germline ends. Per germline, CDR1 SGDLS and CDR2 YYNGEE. This CDR3 is built from 16 residues. Written as DNA, the CDR3 is TGTGCCAGCAGCGTCGGACTGCTAGACCGTGGGGGGGAGCAGTTCTTC. This sequence encodes CASSVGLLDRGGEQFF.

The rearrangement joins TRBV27 to TRBJ2-7; weak D call: TRBD1 (5 bases). CDR1 and CDR2 (germline): MNHEY, SMNVEV (reference sequence). V was cut by 8 bases and J by 1 base, with 18 bases left in between. The CDR3 sequence is 15 residues long. Written as DNA, the CDR3 is TGTGCCAGCTCGAAGGGGCACGCGGCATCCTACGAGCAGTACTTC. Its translation is CASSKGHAASYEQYF.

This sequence joins TRBV25-1 and TRBJ2-6; D unresolved. This CDR3 spans 12 amino acids. Germline loops: CDR1 MGHDK, CDR2 SYGVNS. V was pared by 7 bases and J by 5 bases, with 6 bases between. CDR3 nucleotides: TGTGCCAGCAACTCGTGGGCCAACGTCCTGACTTTC. Translation gives CASNSWANVLTF.

J is TRBJ2-5 and V is TRBV5-4; TRBD2 matches at 10 bases. With V trimmed by 0 bases and J by 5 bases, 4 bases remained unmatched. This CDR3 is built from 15 residues. Germline CDR1 SGHNT, CDR2 YYREEE (reference sequence). CDR3 residues: CASSLGLAGEETQYF. DNA of the CDR3: TGTGCCAGCAGCTTGGGGCTAGCGGGAGAGGAGACCCAGTACTTC.

The chain carries TRBV9 and TRBJ1-1; D remains unclear. The CDR3 contains 14 residues. Looked up from germline, CDR1 is SGDLS and CDR2 is YYNGEE. Trimming stripped 2 bases from V and 8 bases from J, with 16 bases between. As DNA, the CDR3 is TGTGCCAGCAGCGTCGGGGTTAGCAGCAGGGAAGCTTTCTTT. As protein: CASSVGVSSREAFF.

The chain combines TRBV5-1 with TRBJ2-5; D not certain. Trimming shortened V by 3 bases and J by 3 bases, and 6 bases separated the two germline ends. CDR3 length equals 12 residues. From germline, CDR1 is SGHRS and CDR2 YFSETQ. DNA of the CDR3: TGCGCCAGCAGCTGGCAAGAAGAGACCCAGTACTTC. Translating it yields CASSWQEETQYF.

The CDR3 DNA sequence: TGCGCCAGCAGCCAAGAGGTAGGGAGAGGGATGAGTGAGCAGTTCTTC. This encodes CASSQEVGRGMSEQFF. The chain is built from TRBV4-3 and TRBJ2-1; weak D call: TRBD2 (5 bases). Trimming removed 0 bases from V and 9 bases from J, with 18 bases in between. There are 16 residues in the CDR3. Germline CDR1 is LGHNA and CDR2 is YSLEER.

The chain joins TRBV28 to TRBJ2-4; 11 positions agree with TRBD2. CDR1 and CDR2 (germline): MDHEN, SYDVKM. The CDR3 consists of 16 residues. Trimming removed 5 bases from V and 2 bases from J; junction bases left unmatched: 5. This CDR3 reads CASSPLAGGTKNIQYF. DNA of the CDR3: TGTGCCAGCAGTCCCCTAGCGGGAGGCACCAAAAACATTCAGTACTTC.

V and J are TRBV4-1 and TRBJ1-5, with a weak D call TRBD1 (5 bases). The CDR3 loop spans 15 amino acids. Germline values: CDR1 MGHRA, CDR2 YSYEKL. The ends were cut back, 1 base at V and 6 bases at J, with 13 bases in the middle. CDR3 loop: CASSQVAGTSQPQHF. The CDR3 DNA follows: TGCGCCAGCAGCCAAGTTGCAGGGACTAGTCAGCCCCAGCATTTT.

The V call is TRBV7-9, the J call TRBJ1-2; the match to TRBD1 covers 9 bases. The CDR3 covers 16 residues. Germline assignment: CDR1 SEHNR and CDR2 FQNEAQ (reference sequence). V shed 2 bases and J 4 bases; nucleotides not matched to a gene: 8. The CDR3 nucleotides are TGTGCCAGCAGCTTAAAACCAACAGGGGGCAGCTATGGCTACACCTTC. Protein product: CASSLKPTGGSYGYTF.

This clone was seen a handful of times. The chain recombines TRBV7-7 with TRBJ2-2, with 7 bases fitting TRBD1. The germline V gene encodes CDR1 SSHAT and CDR2 FNYEAQ (reference sequence). The CDR3 totals 15 residues. V shed 1 base, J shed 7 bases, and the junction held 6 bases outside the gene matches. As DNA, the CDR3 is TGTGCCAGCAGCTTAGGGACAGGATTCGTCGGGGAGCTGTTTTTT. Protein product: CASSLGTGFVGELFF.

This clone occurred a few times. The rearrangement links TRBV5-1 to TRBJ1-2; perhaps TRBD1 as D (6 bases). The length of the CDR3 is 14 residues. With 0 bases removed from V and 7 bases from J, the gap between germline ends came to 13 bases. Germline CDR1 is SGHRS and CDR2 is YFSETQ. CDR3: CASSLAGVELGYTF. DNA of the CDR3: TGCGCCAGCAGCTTGGCAGGGGTGGAACTTGGCTACACCTTC.